One sample yielded the 5 T cell receptor beta chains listed below, sequenced in a study of cytomegalovirus exposure and HLA in healthy donors (dated by TCRdb to between 2016 and 2019). Receptors were amplified or captured by the immunoSEQ multiplex PCR assay. For the multiplex PCR, a mixture combining 60 forward primers for TCR Vbeta segments and 13 reverse primers for TCR Jbeta segments was used. TCRdb obtained this table from immuneACCESS and retained in-frame rearrangements with V and J assigned. These tables miss some clones; where compared with another copy, unresolved V genes account for less than half of the shortfall, and the remainder is unexplained. The table for this sample lists approximately 170,000 clones; 65% to 70% of them were counted only once. The top ten constitute around 4.5% of the sample. The sample consisted of PBMCs. All receptors come from a woman younger than 30 in good health and CMV-seropositive.

This rearrangement joins TRBV6-5 to TRBJ2-5, with D perhaps matching TRBD1 (8 bases). The J call may not be correct, given that the DNA end is closer to TRBJ2-7. The CDR3 is 15 amino acids. Germline V lookup: CDR1 MNHEY, CDR2 SVGAGI. CDR3 nucleotide sequence: TGTGCCAGCAGTTACTCGACAGGGGAGGGCTACGAGCAGTACTTC. This gives the protein CASSYSTGEGYEQYF.

This sequence joins TRBV9 and TRBJ2-1, with D possibly being TRBD2 (5 bases). V lost 0 bases to trimming and J lost 10 bases, with 14 bases between them. Germline CDR1 and CDR2: SGDLS and YYNGEE. The CDR3 consists of 14 residues. CDR3: CASSVDPSRREQFF. The CDR3 DNA reads TGTGCCAGCAGCGTAGATCCGAGCAGGAGGGAGCAGTTCTTC.

The chain employs TRBV7-4 and TRBJ2-3, with a tentative D call TRBD2 (5 bases). Between the trimmed V and J ends, which lost 3 bases and 1 base, there was a span of 11 bases. Germline lookup yields CDR1 SGHVT and CDR2 SQSDAQ. The CDR3 sequence is 15 residues long. This CDR3 is CASSFEQRCTDTQYF. The CDR3 DNA sequence: TGTGCCAGCAGCTTCGAGCAGCGGTGCACAGATACGCAGTATTTT.

The J gene is TRBJ1-2, the V gene TRBV7-2; 8 nucleotides match TRBD1. After removal of 0 bases from V and 4 bases from J, the junction contained 4 bases not matched to a gene. The V gene's germline CDR1 is SGHTA and CDR2 FQGNSA. There are 15 residues in the CDR3. The CDR3 sequence: CASSLAGTGFYGYTF. CDR3 coding DNA: TGTGCCAGCAGCTTAGCTGGGACAGGCTTCTATGGCTACACCTTC.

This clone occurred once. The rearrangement uses TRBV7-9 and TRBJ1-5, with 8 bases matching TRBD1. CDR1 and CDR2 (germline): SEHNR, FQNEAQ (reference sequence). V lost 5 bases and J lost 0; bases outside the gene matches: 3. The CDR3 is made up of 15 amino acids. The CDR3 is CASSPDRGSNQPQHF. Written as DNA, the CDR3 is TGTGCCAGCAGCCCAGACAGGGGTAGCAATCAGCCCCAGCATTTT.